The 3 T cell receptor beta chains below were found in one sample sequenced in a study of blood T cell repertoires in COVID-19. Sequenced by immunoSEQ multiplex PCR; TCRdb stores in-frame clones only, minus some. The sample lists about 170,000 clones, around 84% occurring once. The sequenced material came from peripheral blood. The receptors come from an elderly woman with COVID-19, enrolled during active disease.

This chain connects TRBV12-3 or TRBV12-4 to TRBJ2-7; the D gene is possibly TRBD2 (7 bases). The CDR3 covers 13 residues. V gave up 3 bases and J gave up 5 bases, with 11 bases separating them. The CDR3 is CASSLGGQDEQYF. For the CDR3, the DNA is TGTGCCAGCAGTTTGGGGGGGCAAGACGAGCAGTACTTC.

This clone has only one observation. This chain connects TRBV7-2 to TRBJ2-7; 8 bases are a match to TRBD2. The J segment lost 4 bases and the V segment lost 4 bases, leaving 6 bases of the junction unmatched. Germline-derived CDR1 and CDR2 are SGHTA and FQGNSA. This CDR3 spans 14 amino acids. The CDR3 DNA follows: TGTGCCAGCAGCTCAGACAGCGGGAGTTACGAGCAGTACTTC. This sequence encodes CASSSDSGSYEQYF.

V gene TRBV5-1 combines with J gene TRBJ2-5; maybe TRBD2 (5 bases). V was clipped by 2 bases and J by 4 bases, with 12 bases between them. The CDR3 is made up of 14 amino acids. Germline assignment: CDR1 SGHRS and CDR2 YFSETQ. The DNA for the CDR3 is TGCGCCAGCAGCTTCGACTACCTGGTAGAGACCCAGTACTTC. Its protein is CASSFDYLVETQYF.